The 22 T cell receptor beta chains reported below all come from one sample, sequenced in a study of T cells of healthy individuals (dated by TCRdb to the late 2010s). Library prep was done by 5' RACE. TCRdb shows the sequencer as Illumina MiSeq. TCRdb trimmed public reads at Q25 via fastp, called clones via MiXCR and kept in-frame beta chains. Rows are combined by CDR3 protein, so each entry shows the most common genes and DNA. Recorded for this sample are more than 85,000 distinct CDR3 sequences; around 17% of them occurred a single time. 6.2% of the sample is held by the ten biggest clonotypes. Receptors were obtained from a human donor in good health.

The chain employs TRBV7-9 and TRBJ1-1, with TRBD1 matching over 9 bases. Germline V gives CDR1 SEHNR, CDR2 FQNEAQ (reference sequence). The CDR3 covers 13 residues. With V trimmed by 5 bases and J by 6 bases, 4 bases remained unmatched. CDR3 region: CASSQRTGAEAFF. CDR3 coding DNA: TGTGCCAGCAGCCAACGGACAGGGGCTGAAGCTTTCTTT.

This clonotype was seen only a few times. The rearrangement uses TRBV20-1 and TRBJ2-5; weak D call: TRBD1 (5 bases). V lost 6 bases and J 5 bases, leaving 16 bases between the germline ends. This CDR3 spans 13 amino acids. The V gene's germline CDR1 is DFQATT and CDR2 SNEGSKA (reference sequence). The CDR3 bases are TGCAGTGCCGTAGTGGGGCCCAAGGAGACCCAGTACTTC. Residues: CSAVVGPKETQYF.

The chain employs TRBV6-2 or TRBV6-3 and TRBJ2-1, with D hard to call. Germline CDR1 is MNHEY and CDR2 is SVGEGT. The CDR3 runs to 13 residues. Trimming stripped 9 bases from V and 4 bases from J, with 13 bases between. CDR3 region: CASCSDGYNEQFF. The CDR3 region has the DNA TGTGCCAGTTGTTCGGACGGGTACAATGAGCAGTTCTTC.

This clonotype has only a few counts. V and J are TRBV12-3 or TRBV12-4 and TRBJ2-1; the match to TRBD2 covers 11 bases. The CDR3 sequence is 19 residues long. Trimming cost V 3 bases and J 0 bases; bases outside gene matches: 10. CDR3 protein: CASSFLAGGPMSSYNEQFF. CDR3 coding DNA: TGTGCCAGCAGTTTTCTAGCGGGGGGCCCTATGAGCTCCTACAATGAGCAGTTCTTC.

V gene TRBV30 combines with J gene TRBJ2-7, with a weak D call TRBD2 (6 bases). Germline lookup yields CDR1 GTSNPN and CDR2 SVGIG (reference sequence). The CDR3 covers 12 residues. With 8 bases removed from V and 0 bases from J, the gap between germline ends came to 11 bases. For the CDR3, the DNA is TGTGCCCAGCGGGCTAGCTCCTACGAGCAGTACTTC. It encodes CAQRASSYEQYF.

This clonotype was detected many times. The V and J genes are TRBV12-3 or TRBV12-4 and TRBJ2-1; 9 nucleotides agree with TRBD1. The CDR3 loop spans 14 amino acids. The ends lost 5 bases at V and 5 bases at J; junction bases unmatched: 4. CDR3 coding DNA: TGTGCCAGCAGTCCAGGGACAGGGAACAATGAGCAGTTCTTC. This sequence encodes CASSPGTGNNEQFF.

This chain joins TRBV5-1 and TRBJ2-1; no clear D gene. In germline, CDR1 is SGHRS, CDR2 YFSETQ. This CDR3 has 13 residues. Between the trimmed V and J ends, which lost 4 bases and 4 bases, there was a span of 9 bases. CDR3 in amino acids: CASSGSVYNEQFF. CDR3 DNA: TGCGCCAGCAGCGGGTCAGTGTACAATGAGCAGTTCTTC.

The sample holds a few counts of this clonotype. CDR3 residues: CASSLNQPYGYTF. The CDR3 DNA is TGCGCCAGCAGCTTGAATCAGCCCTATGGCTACACCTTC. The V and J genes are TRBV5-1 and TRBJ1-2; D gene ambiguous. The CDR3 is 13 residues long. The germline V gene encodes CDR1 SGHRS and CDR2 YFSETQ. Trimming stripped 1 base from V and 4 bases from J, with 8 bases between.

This clonotype was seen only a few times. The CDR3 loop reads CAISESPGQGLGTEAFF. The DNA of the CDR3 is TGTGCCATCAGTGAGTCGCCGGGACAGGGACTGGGCACTGAAGCTTTCTTT. This chain joins TRBV10-3 and TRBJ1-1; 9 bases are shared with TRBD1. J gave up 4 bases and V 0 bases, and 9 bases lay outside the gene matches. The CDR3 extends over 17 amino acids. Germline CDR1 is ENHRY and CDR2 is SYGVKD.

This clonotype was counted only a few times. V is TRBV28 and J is TRBJ1-2, with 11 bases fitting TRBD1. This CDR3 spans 17 amino acids. Unmatched junction bases numbered 9, after V lost 4 bases and J lost 2 bases. The germline gives CDR1 MDHEN, CDR2 SYDVKM. CDR3 residues: CASSSRGTGGINYGYTF. CDR3 coding DNA: TGTGCCAGCAGTTCCAGGGGGACAGGGGGAATAAACTATGGCTACACCTTC.

This clonotype occurred many times. The rearrangement uses TRBV12-3 or TRBV12-4 and TRBJ2-1; D assignment may be TRBD1 or TRBD2 (5 bases each). This CDR3 contains 11 residues. V lost 10 bases to trimming and J lost 10 bases, with 14 bases between them. In nucleotides, the CDR3 is TGTGCCACCTCCCTTAGGGACGAGCAGTTCTTC. Its protein is CATSLRDEQFF.

This sequence joins TRBV10-3 and TRBJ2-2; the match to TRBD2 covers 9 bases. Germline V gene data show CDR1 as ENHRY and CDR2 as SYGVKD. The CDR3 contains 16 residues. The ends lost 9 bases at V and 6 bases at J; junction bases unmatched: 14. The CDR3: CAIRPAGGVAAGELFF. Written as DNA, the CDR3 is TGTGCCATTCGTCCTGCGGGAGGGGTGGCCGCCGGGGAGCTGTTTTTT.

This clonotype was counted many times. The chain recombines TRBV5-1 with TRBJ1-1; D is undetermined. CDR1 and CDR2 from the germline V gene are SGHRS and YFSETQ. V gave up 0 bases and J gave up 10 bases, with 16 bases separating them. The CDR3 is 14 residues long. The DNA for the CDR3 is TGCGCCAGCAGCTTGGAATCCACCGGCCTAGGAGCTTTCTTT. This encodes CASSLESTGLGAFF.

This clonotype was detected a few times. This chain uses TRBV28 with TRBJ2-7; D call uncertain. CDR3 size: 14 residues. V dropped 2 bases and J dropped 0 bases, with 8 bases sitting between them. Germline V CDR1 and CDR2: MDHEN, SYDVKM. Here the CDR3 DNA reads TGTGCCAGCAGTTTAACAGCCATCTCCTACGAGCAGTACTTC. This gives the protein CASSLTAISYEQYF.

The V gene is TRBV4-3, the J gene TRBJ2-2, with D hard to call. V shed 1 base and J shed 1 base, with 13 bases lying between them. Looked up from germline, CDR1 is LGHNA and CDR2 is YSLEER. This CDR3 is built from 17 residues. This CDR3 is CASSQGGLRWNTGELFF. The CDR3 DNA sequence: TGCGCCAGCAGCCAAGGTGGGCTCAGGTGGAACACCGGGGAGCTGTTTTTT.

This clonotype turned up a few times. The rearrangement links TRBV12-3 or TRBV12-4 to TRBJ2-3; weak D call: TRBD2 (5 bases). This CDR3 has 16 residues. The germline V and J ends were trimmed by 6 bases and 3 bases, with 19 bases remaining between them. The CDR3 region is CASSIGSRAITDTQYF. CDR3 coding DNA: TGTGCCAGCAGCATTGGGAGTAGGGCGATTACAGATACGCAGTATTTT.

The rearrangement links TRBV18 to TRBJ2-7, with 7 positions matching TRBD1. Trimming removed 5 bases from V and 0 bases from J; junction bases left unmatched: 7. The CDR3 sequence is 15 residues long. Germline-derived CDR1 and CDR2 are KGHSH and LQKENI. CDR3 sequence reads: CASSDRQGSSYEQYF. The CDR3 region has the DNA TGTGCCAGCTCAGACAGACAGGGTTCCTCCTACGAGCAGTACTTC.

This clonotype was detected a few times. The V and J genes are TRBV4-3 and TRBJ2-1, with no clear D. This CDR3 spans 14 amino acids. V lost 0 bases to trimming and J lost 9 bases, with 12 bases between them. CDR1 and CDR2 (germline): LGHNA, YSLEER. Here the CDR3 reads CASSQDPGVIEQFF. The CDR3 coding sequence is TGCGCCAGCAGCCAAGATCCTGGGGTTATTGAGCAGTTCTTC.

The chain couples TRBV6-1 to TRBJ1-3; no clear D. V was clipped by 1 base and J by 8 bases, with 12 bases between them. In germline, CDR1 is MNHNS, CDR2 SASEGT. This CDR3 contains 14 residues. The CDR3 loop is CASSEGPGTYTIYF. In DNA, the CDR3 is TGTGCCAGCAGTGAAGGCCCCGGTACTTACACCATATATTTT.

Only a few counts were recorded for this clonotype. CDR3 in amino acids: CSAAGLFLNEQFF. As DNA, the CDR3 is TGCAGTGCTGCGGGACTTTTTCTGAATGAGCAGTTCTTC. The rearrangement joins TRBV20-1 to TRBJ2-1, with a weak D call TRBD2 (6 bases). Germline V gene sequence: CDR1 DFQATT, CDR2 SNEGSKA (reference sequence). Trimming shortened V by 5 bases and J by 7 bases, and 15 bases separated the two germline ends. CDR3 length: 13 residues.

The table lists this clonotype with a few counts. This chain links TRBV5-1 with TRBJ2-1; maybe TRBD2 (6 bases). Germline values: CDR1 SGHRS, CDR2 YFSETQ. CDR3 length equals 15 residues. Trimming removed 0 bases from V and 6 bases from J, with 13 bases in between. CDR3 coding DNA: TGCGCCAGCAGCTTGGGGTCGGGGACTGGCAATGAGCAGTTCTTC. This translates into CASSLGSGTGNEQFF.

This clonotype was found many times. This sequence joins TRBV4-1 and TRBJ1-2, with D perhaps matching TRBD1 (5 bases). Germline V lookup: CDR1 MGHRA, CDR2 YSYEKL. The length of the CDR3 is 14 residues. V lost 1 base, J lost 5 bases, and 11 bases lay in between. CDR3 nucleotides: TGCGCCAGCAGCCAAGTGGGGGAAGGTTATGGCTACACCTTC. Translation: CASSQVGEGYGYTF.